Shown below are 32 T cell receptor beta chains from a single sample sequenced in a study of T cells in localized non-small cell lung cancer (dated by TCRdb to 2020 to 2021). Libraries were prepared through the immunoSEQ multiplex PCR assay. The immuneACCESS repertoire file appears here via TCRdb, limited to in-frame rearrangements. These files lack a portion of the clones; in checked studies, under half of the deficit traces to unresolved V genes, and the cause of the others is not known. Within this sample are fewer than 40,000 clones, with approximately 86% of them counted one time only. The top ten hold less than 20% of the sample. The sample consisted of peripheral blood mononuclear cells, taken before any cancer treatment. The receptor source for this set is a man aged 35 to 69 with stage III lung adenocarcinoma.

V and J are TRBV7-2 and TRBJ1-1; D possibly corresponds to TRBD1 (5 bases). V lost 5 bases to trimming and J lost 4 bases, with 14 bases between them. This CDR3 is 14 amino acids long. Germline CDR1 and CDR2: SGHTA and FQGNSA. As DNA, the CDR3 is TGTGCCAGCAGCCTTTTGGGGGGGGGCACTGAAGCTTTCTTT. It codes for CASSLLGGGTEAFF.

This clone was counted once. V is TRBV7-3 and J is TRBJ2-7; 8 nucleotides line up with TRBD2. Unmatched junction bases numbered 17, after V lost 3 bases and J lost 7 bases. Looked up from germline, CDR1 is SGHTA and CDR2 is FQGTGA. This CDR3 is 17 amino acids long. In nucleotides, the CDR3 is TGTGCCAGCAGCTTGACCGGGACTAGTGCCCCTAGGGGGGAGCAGTACTTC. As protein: CASSLTGTSAPRGEQYF.

In this sample, this clone turned up once. V is TRBV7-9 and J is TRBJ1-4, with 8 bases aligning to TRBD1. The CDR3 sequence is 16 residues long. V trimming: 5 bases; J trimming: 4 bases; junction bases outside the gene matches: 9. Looked up from germline, CDR1 is SEHNR and CDR2 is FQNEAQ (reference sequence). This CDR3 reads CASSKNTGGDNEKLFF. CDR3 DNA sequence: TGTGCCAGCAGCAAAAATACAGGGGGGGATAATGAAAAACTGTTTTTT.

The chain recombines TRBV7-8 with TRBJ2-1, with D unresolved. Trimming stripped 1 base from V and 4 bases from J, with 8 bases between. Looked up from germline, CDR1 is SGHVS and CDR2 is FQNEAQ. The CDR3 spans 14 residues. This CDR3 reads CASSLGERYNEQFF. Written as DNA, the CDR3 is TGTGCCAGCAGCTTAGGCGAGAGATACAATGAGCAGTTCTTC.

The chain carries TRBV28 and TRBJ2-2, with unresolved D. V was trimmed by 3 bases and J by 1 base, leaving 3 bases between them. CDR3 length: 13 amino acids. Per the germline V gene, CDR1 is MDHEN and CDR2 is SYDVKM. The CDR3 sequence is CASSFWNTGELFF. CDR3 in DNA: TGTGCCAGCAGTTTTTGGAACACCGGGGAGCTGTTTTTT.

V gene TRBV6-1 combines with J gene TRBJ1-5; D unclear. Germline CDR1 and CDR2: MNHNS and SASEGT. Trimming pared 4 bases from V and 4 bases from J, leaving 14 bases between. The CDR3 has 15 amino acids. The CDR3 loop reads CASSGTSGANQPQHF. CDR3 bases: TGTGCCAGCAGTGGTACCTCTGGAGCAAATCAGCCCCAGCATTTT.

The chain combines TRBV11-3 with TRBJ2-5, with TRBD1 matching 8 bases. V was clipped by 5 bases and J by 1 base; unmatched bases: 6. The CDR3 has 15 amino acids. Germline V CDR1 and CDR2: SGHNT, YENEEA. CDR3 nucleotides: TGTGCCAGCAGCCCATGGGGGACAGGCCAAGAGACCCAGTACTTC. This translates into CASSPWGTGQETQYF.

A few counts support this clone. The gene calls are TRBV20-1 and TRBJ2-1; D may be TRBD2 (5 bases). From germline, CDR1 is DFQATT and CDR2 SNEGSKA (reference sequence). The V gene lost 6 bases and the J gene lost 9 bases, with 12 bases spanning the gap. The CDR3 extends over 11 amino acids. CDR3 region: CSAPLASEQFF. CDR3 coding DNA: TGCAGTGCCCCTTTAGCGAGTGAGCAGTTCTTC.

This chain links TRBV28 with TRBJ1-2; TRBD1 matches 7 bases. The CDR3 spans 15 residues. Germline trimming cut 2 bases from V and 4 bases from J; bases unmatched to any gene: 7. Germline CDR1 reads MDHEN; CDR2 reads SYDVKM. CDR3 sequence reads: CASSLRDTGVYGYTF. Written as DNA, the CDR3 is TGTGCCAGCAGTTTAAGGGACACAGGGGTCTATGGCTACACCTTC.

The genes are TRBV5-4 and TRBJ2-5; 8 positions match TRBD1. With 5 bases clipped from V and 3 bases from J, the junction kept 9 bases outside the gene matches. The CDR3 sequence is 15 residues long. Germline V gives CDR1 SGHNT, CDR2 YYREEE (reference sequence). CDR3 loop: CASRAGQATKETQYF. In DNA form, the CDR3 reads TGTGCCAGCAGGGCGGGACAGGCGACTAAAGAGACCCAGTACTTC. Based on the CDR3 plus reference TRBV5-4 and TRBJ2-5, the full variable domain is ETGVTQSPTHLIKTRGQQVTLRCSSQSGHNTVSWYQQALGQGPQFIFQYYREEENGRGNFPPRFSGLQFPNYSSELNVNALELDDSALYLCASRAGQATKETQYFGPGTRLLVL.

This chain uses TRBV18 with TRBJ1-5, with D possibly matching TRBD1 (5 bases). Trimming took 6 bases from V and 1 from J, leaving 13 bases between them. Germline V gene sequence: CDR1 KGHSH, CDR2 LQKENI. This CDR3 contains 15 residues. The DNA for the CDR3 is TGTGCCAGCTCCCGGGACCATTGGAGCAATCAGCCCCAGCATTTT. As protein: CASSRDHWSNQPQHF.

The chain is built from TRBV19 and TRBJ1-6; 8 bases match TRBD1. CDR3 length equals 15 residues. Per the germline V gene, CDR1 is LNHDA and CDR2 is SQIVND (reference sequence). With 5 bases clipped from V and 9 bases from J, the junction kept 9 bases outside the gene matches. The CDR3: CASSRWGTGLSPLHF. The CDR3 DNA follows: TGTGCCAGTAGTCGGTGGGGGACAGGTCTTTCACCCCTCCACTTT.

This chain uses TRBV12-5 with TRBJ1-5; possible D gene TRBD1, 5 bases. The CDR3 is 17 amino acids. Trimming cost V 0 bases and J 0 bases, with 12 bases left between them. Germline CDR1 reads LGHNT; CDR2 reads FRNRAP. CDR3 DNA sequence: TGTGCTAGTGGTTTGGTACATGGAGGGGATAGCAATCAGCCCCAGCATTTT. Translating it yields CASGLVHGGDSNQPQHF.

The chain has TRBV27 and TRBJ1-3; 9 nucleotides align to TRBD1. CDR3 length: 14 residues. Trimming at V came to 9 bases and at J to 4 bases, leaving 7 bases not matched to a gene. Germline values: CDR1 MNHEY, CDR2 SMNVEV (reference sequence). The CDR3, as DNA: TGTGCCAGTAGGGGACAGGGTACAGGAAACACCATATATTTT. It specifies CASRGQGTGNTIYF.

The gene calls are TRBV18 and TRBJ2-3; no clear D. The CDR3 is 12 residues long. V was shortened by 6 bases and J by 5 bases, with 9 bases between the two germline ends. In germline, CDR1 is KGHSH, CDR2 LQKENI. The CDR3 DNA follows: TGTGCCAGCTCCGCCGTCGGAGATACGCAGTATTTT. Its protein product is CASSAVGDTQYF.

The chain joins TRBV30 to TRBJ2-2, with D unresolved. Germline values: CDR1 GTSNPN, CDR2 SVGIG (reference sequence). Trimming took off 2 bases at V and 1 base at J, with 8 bases between the two ends. This CDR3 comprises 14 residues. CDR3 region: CAWSYDGNTGELFF. The CDR3 nucleotides read TGTGCCTGGAGTTATGACGGGAACACCGGGGAGCTGTTTTTT. Variable domain in full (rest from reference TRBV30 and TRBJ2-2): SQTIHQWPATLVQPVGSPLSLECTVEGTSNPNLYWYRQAAGRGLQLLFYSVGIGQISSEVPQNLSASRPQDRQFILSSKKLLLSDSGFYLCAWSYDGNTGELFFGEGSRLTVL.

V is TRBV5-6 and J is TRBJ1-1; the D is unclear. Germline CDR1 and CDR2: SGHDT and YYEEEE. This CDR3 comprises 14 residues. Trimming cost V 2 bases and J 0 bases, with 8 bases left between them. As DNA, the CDR3 is TGTGCCAGCAGCTTAGGGCAGATGAACACTGAAGCTTTCTTT. Amino acids: CASSLGQMNTEAFF.

The chain recombines TRBV6-5 with TRBJ1-1; TRBD1 is a possible D gene (6 bases). Germline-derived CDR1 and CDR2 are MNHEY and SVGAGI. V dropped 2 bases and J dropped 3 bases, with 16 bases sitting between them. The CDR3 length is 16 residues. The CDR3 coding sequence is TGTGCCAGCAGTTACGGGGGGCTTGGACTGGACACTGAAGCTTTCTTT. It specifies CASSYGGLGLDTEAFF.

CDR3 region: CASSLLSGVAEKLFF. The DNA for the CDR3 is TGTGCCAGCAGCCTACTGTCGGGGGTGGCTGAAAAACTGTTTTTT. The V and J genes are TRBV7-8 and TRBJ1-4; TRBD1 is a possible D gene (5 bases). This CDR3 has 15 residues. V shed 5 bases and J shed 7 bases, with 17 bases lying between them. Germline V gives CDR1 SGHVS, CDR2 FQNEAQ.

V usage is TRBV27 and J usage is TRBJ2-3; 9 nucleotides line up with TRBD2. The CDR3 is 17 amino acids. Per the germline V gene, CDR1 is MNHEY and CDR2 is SMNVEV (reference sequence). V dropped 2 bases and J dropped 4; count of bases not matched to a gene: 10. The CDR3 here is CASSLGPGTSISDTQYF. CDR3 bases: TGTGCCAGCAGTTTAGGACCCGGGACTAGCATTTCAGATACGCAGTATTTT.

This sequence joins TRBV30 and TRBJ1-1; D gene uncertain. V was cut by 4 bases and J by 2 bases, with 11 bases left in between. The CDR3 runs to 13 residues. CDR1 and CDR2 from the germline V gene are GTSNPN and SVGIG (reference sequence). The CDR3 bases are TGTGCCTGGATGGGTTCCCTCAACACTGAAGCTTTCTTT. Its protein product is CAWMGSLNTEAFF.

The chain recombines TRBV18 with TRBJ2-7; TRBD1 aligns across 7 bases. Germline-derived CDR1 and CDR2 are KGHSH and LQKENI. J lost 0 bases, V lost 2 bases, and 7 bases had no gene match. CDR3 length: 16 residues. The CDR3 DNA reads TGTGCCAGCTCACCATTCCGGGACAGAGGCTCCTACGAGCAGTACTTC. This gives the protein CASSPFRDRGSYEQYF.

CDR3 loop: CASSLTNRGAAEQFF. CDR3 nucleotide sequence: TGTGCCAGCAGCTTAACCAACCGTGGGGCGGCTGAGCAGTTCTTC. The chain uses TRBV7-2 and TRBJ2-1, with a possible D match to TRBD1 (5 bases). V was clipped by 2 bases and J by 9 bases, with 17 bases between them. This CDR3 has 15 residues. CDR1 is SGHTA, CDR2 FQGNSA, per germline.

The chain couples TRBV27 to TRBJ2-3; D remains ambiguous. The V end was cut by 4 bases, the J end by 0 bases, with 8 bases between. CDR3 length: 14 residues. Germline CDR1 is MNHEY and CDR2 is SMNVEV (reference sequence). As DNA, the CDR3 is TGTGCCAGCAGTTCGCAAACTAGCACAGATACGCAGTATTTT. Its protein is CASSSQTSTDTQYF.

V gene TRBV4-2 combines with J gene TRBJ2-3; D might be TRBD2 (7 bases). The germline CDR1 and CDR2 sequences are LGHNA and YNFKEQ. There are 16 residues in the CDR3. Trimming shortened V by 6 bases and J by 4 bases, and 20 bases separated the two germline ends. The CDR3 sequence is CASSFQWGGPADTQYF. The CDR3 nucleotides read TGTGCCAGCAGTTTCCAGTGGGGGGGGCCAGCAGATACGCAGTATTTT.

V and J are TRBV7-2 and TRBJ2-7, with 11 bases identical to TRBD2. The CDR3 length is 16 residues. The V gene end was trimmed by 1 base and the J gene end by 3 bases; junction bases not matched to a gene: 5. Looked up from germline, CDR1 is SGHTA and CDR2 is FQGNSA. CDR3 in DNA: TGTGCCAGCAGCTTAGGAACTAGCGGGGGCGGCTACGAGCAGTACTTC. Protein product: CASSLGTSGGGYEQYF. Drawing the rest from reference TRBV7-2 and TRBJ2-7, the complete variable domain is GAGVSQSPSNKVTEKGKDVELRCDPISGHTALYWYRQSLGQGLEFLIYFQGNSAPDKSGLPSDRFSAERTGGSVSTLTIQRTQQEDSAVYLCASSLGTSGGGYEQYFGPGTRLTVT.

V usage is TRBV5-6 and J usage is TRBJ2-1, with 8 bases that match TRBD2. The CDR3 loop spans 16 amino acids. J gave up 1 base and V 1 base, and 4 bases lay outside the gene matches. The germline V gene encodes CDR1 SGHDT and CDR2 YYEEEE. The CDR3 coding sequence is TGTGCCAGCAGCTTGTATTCTAGCGGGTCCTACAATGAGCAGTTCTTC. Its protein is CASSLYSSGSYNEQFF.

The chain links TRBV29-1 to TRBJ2-5, with a weak D call TRBD2 (5 bases). Trimming cost V 6 bases and J 6 bases, with 26 bases left between them. Germline V gene data show CDR1 as SQVTM and CDR2 as ANQGSEA. CDR3 length: 16 residues. The CDR3 DNA reads as TGCAGCGTCGTCGCGGAGGTGGTTGTCGTTTCGAAGACCCAGTACTTC. Its translation is CSVVAEVVVVSKTQYF.

Regarding this clone: The same CDR3 is also encoded by other DNA sequences in this sample. The chain links TRBV9 to TRBJ2-1, with TRBD1 identical over 9 bases. The J segment lost 5 bases and the V segment lost 1 base, leaving 4 bases of the junction unmatched. The germline V gene encodes CDR1 SGDLS and CDR2 YYNGEE. The CDR3 has 15 residues. For the CDR3, the DNA is TGTGCCAGCAGCGTAAGGGACAGGGACCACAATGAGCAGTTCTTC. It translates to CASSVRDRDHNEQFF.

The chain links TRBV19 to TRBJ1-3; unclear D gene. With 6 bases removed from V and 1 base from J, the gap between germline ends came to 19 bases. The CDR3 has 17 residues. Germline V gene lookup returns CDR1 LNHDA and CDR2 SQIVND (reference sequence). The CDR3 spells CASRSGPGRRSGNTIYF. The CDR3 DNA reads TGTGCCAGTAGATCTGGTCCAGGAAGGAGGTCTGGAAACACCATATATTTT.

As DNA, the CDR3 is TGCGCCAGCAGTTCGGCGACTAGCCAGGGTACGCAGTATTTT. It specifies CASSSATSQGTQYF. This chain uses TRBV23-1 with TRBJ2-3; TRBD2 aligns across 7 bases. TRBV23-1 belongs to the ORF category, with a function that is uncertain. The V and J ends lost 5 bases and 8 bases, in that order; junction bases with no gene match: 10. This CDR3 is built from 14 residues.

This clone was counted only a few times. This chain connects TRBV11-2 to TRBJ2-7; D remains unclear. V dropped 5 bases and J dropped 3 bases, with 17 bases sitting between them. The CDR3 contains 15 residues. Germline CDR1 is SGHAT and CDR2 is FQNNGV. The CDR3 loop reads CASSPLGSSVYEQYF. The CDR3 DNA is TGTGCCAGCAGCCCGTTAGGCAGCTCAGTCTACGAGCAGTACTTC.